The 24 T cell receptor beta chains reported below all come from one sample, sequenced in a study of blood T cell repertoires in COVID-19. Measured with immunoSEQ multiplex PCR; TCRdb has only the in-frame clones, and not every one. Of tens of thousands of clones listed, around 87% were seen once; the top ten hold 4.9%. The sequenced sample was peripheral blood. Every receptor here comes from a woman older than 75 with acute or convalescent COVID-19.

This chain connects TRBV5-8 to TRBJ2-7; D perhaps matches TRBD2 (5 bases). The CDR3 totals 15 residues. Germline CDR1 is SGHTS and CDR2 is YDEGEE. V was trimmed by 5 bases and J by 0 bases, leaving 15 bases between them. For the CDR3, the DNA is TGTGCCAGCAGTCGGCATCCGGGATCCTCCTACGAGCAGTACTTC. This translates into CASSRHPGSSYEQYF.

The chain combines TRBV19 with TRBJ2-7; tentative D call: TRBD2 (5 bases). Per the germline V gene, CDR1 is LNHDA and CDR2 is SQIVND (reference sequence). Trimming cost V 8 bases and J 4 bases, with 15 bases left between them. The CDR3 consists of 13 residues. As DNA, the CDR3 is TGTGCCAGTTCAGGAGCGAGGGTTTACGAGCAGTACTTC. Encoded protein: CASSGARVYEQYF.

This chain connects TRBV19 to TRBJ1-2, with 9 nucleotides matching TRBD1. There are 12 residues in the CDR3. V shed 6 bases, J shed 10 bases, and the junction held 6 bases outside the gene matches. Germline V gene sequence: CDR1 LNHDA, CDR2 SQIVND (reference sequence). The CDR3 spells CASRGTGWVYTF. CDR3 nucleotide sequence: TGTGCCAGTAGAGGGACAGGGTGGGTCTACACCTTC.

The V call is TRBV28, the J call TRBJ2-5, with D possibly being TRBD2 (6 bases). The CDR3 consists of 16 residues. Germline assignment: CDR1 MDHEN and CDR2 SYDVKM. V lost 4 bases and J lost 5, with 20 bases in between. CDR3 amino acids: CASSSAAAGWLETQYF. CDR3 in DNA: TGTGCCAGCAGTTCCGCCGCGGCGGGATGGCTGGAGACCCAGTACTTC. The entire variable domain, with the rest obtained from reference TRBV28 and TRBJ2-5, is as follows: DVKVTQSSRYLVKRTGEKVFLECVQDMDHENMFWYRQDPGLGLRLIYFSYDVKMKEKGDIPEGYSVSREKKERFSLILESASTNQTSMYLCASSSAAAGWLETQYFGPGTRLLVL.

The V and J genes are TRBV7-2 and TRBJ2-7; D is perhaps TRBD2 (5 bases). CDR3 size: 13 residues. Between the trimmed V and J ends, which lost 4 bases and 1 base, there was a span of 8 bases. CDR1 SGHTA and CDR2 FQGNSA come from the germline V gene. CDR3: CASSSSGSYEQYF. The DNA of the CDR3 is TGTGCCAGCAGCTCATCGGGATCCTACGAGCAGTACTTC.

In its sample, this clone was seen once. The genes are TRBV18 and TRBJ1-2; D ambiguous. Germline V CDR1 and CDR2: KGHSH, LQKENI. V lost 2 bases, J lost 0 bases, and 7 bases lay in between. The CDR3 extends over 14 amino acids. CDR3 amino acids: CASSPEGANYGYTF. CDR3 bases: TGTGCCAGCTCACCAGAGGGAGCTAACTATGGCTACACCTTC.

The chain joins TRBV12-3 or TRBV12-4 to TRBJ1-2; 10 bases are shared with TRBD1. With V trimmed by 6 bases and J by 9 bases, 7 bases remained unmatched. The CDR3 covers 13 residues. The DNA for the CDR3 is TGTGCCAGCAGCCAGGACAGGGGGATCAGCTACACCTTC. As protein: CASSQDRGISYTF.

The chain employs TRBV20-1 and TRBJ1-4; no definite D call. Trimming shortened V by 5 bases and J by 13 bases, and 11 bases separated the two germline ends. Per the germline V gene, CDR1 is DFQATT and CDR2 is SNEGSKA (reference sequence). The CDR3 runs to 10 residues. The DNA for the CDR3 is TGCAGTGCTCGCGGGTTTGGACTGTTTTTT. Translating it yields CSARGFGLFF.

The chain recombines TRBV7-2 with TRBJ2-7, with 14 bases matching TRBD2. V dropped 5 bases and J dropped 4; count of bases not matched to a gene: 7. Germline V lookup: CDR1 SGHTA, CDR2 FQGNSA. The length of the CDR3 is 16 residues. The CDR3 here is CASSIGTSGGKYEQYF. Here the CDR3 DNA reads TGTGCCAGCAGCATAGGGACTAGCGGGGGAAAATACGAGCAGTACTTC.

The CDR3 here is CASVQSPRGVGTQYF. CDR3 nucleotides: TGCGCCAGCGTCCAGTCCCCACGGGGGGTAGGGACCCAGTACTTC. The chain recombines TRBV23-1 with TRBJ2-5; the match to TRBD2 covers 7 bases. TRBV23-1 is known as an ORF, though its function is uncertain. The CDR3 consists of 15 residues. The V segment lost 8 bases and the J segment 7 bases; nucleotides outside the gene matches: 16.

V gene TRBV19 combines with J gene TRBJ1-5; TRBD1 agrees at 9 bases. Trimming cost V 8 bases and J 3 bases; bases outside gene matches: 5. Germline V lookup: CDR1 LNHDA, CDR2 SQIVND (reference sequence). This CDR3 region has 14 residues. The CDR3 sequence is CASSRQGDNQPQHF. The CDR3 DNA is TGTGCCAGTTCGAGACAGGGGGACAATCAGCCCCAGCATTTT.

The chain employs TRBV7-2 and TRBJ1-3, with 8 bases fitting TRBD1. CDR1 and CDR2 from the germline V gene are SGHTA and FQGNSA. CDR3 length: 16 amino acids. The V segment lost 5 bases and the J segment 1 base; nucleotides outside the gene matches: 7. The DNA of the CDR3 is TGTGCCAGCAGCCGGACAGGGCTCTTTTCTGGAAACACCATATATTTT. Translated, it gives CASSRTGLFSGNTIYF.

The genes are TRBV19 and TRBJ2-7, with 9 positions matching TRBD2. This CDR3 region has 14 residues. Germline-derived CDR1 and CDR2 are LNHDA and SQIVND (reference sequence). Trimming took 7 bases from V and 0 from J; bases not matched to a gene: 4. In nucleotides, the CDR3 is TGTGCCAGTACCAGCGGGAGGAACTCCTACGAGCAGTACTTC. This translates into CASTSGRNSYEQYF.

V and J are TRBV11-2 and TRBJ1-2, with TRBD1 matching over 7 bases. V lost 2 bases, J lost 2 bases, and 5 bases stayed unmatched. The germline CDR1 and CDR2 sequences are SGHAT and FQNNGV. The CDR3 has 15 residues. The chain's CDR3 is CASSLQTGWNYGYTF. The CDR3 bases are TGTGCCAGCAGCTTACAGACAGGGTGGAACTATGGCTACACCTTC.

The chain employs TRBV19 and TRBJ1-2; D is unclear. Trimming removed 2 bases at V and 0 bases at J, with 10 bases between. CDR3 size: 15 residues. Germline CDR1 LNHDA, CDR2 SQIVND (reference sequence). CDR3 DNA sequence: TGTGCCAGTAGTATACCCTCTGGAGCTAACTATGGCTACACCTTC. Translated: CASSIPSGANYGYTF.

The chain recombines TRBV7-2 with TRBJ2-3, with a tentative D call TRBD2 (6 bases). Germline values: CDR1 SGHTA, CDR2 FQGNSA. The CDR3 is made up of 17 amino acids. Trimming shortened V by 5 bases and J by 0 bases, and 18 bases separated the two germline ends. The CDR3 sequence is CASSPRPIAVSTDTQYF. In DNA form, the CDR3 reads TGTGCCAGCAGCCCGAGACCAATAGCGGTTAGCACAGATACGCAGTATTTT.

The gene calls are TRBV3-1 (or the pseudogene TRBV3-2) and TRBJ2-1, with TRBD2 matching 13 bases. Germline V gene lookup returns CDR1 LGHDT and CDR2 YNNKEL (reference sequence). The CDR3 has 18 amino acids. V was pared by 4 bases and J by 3 bases, with 9 bases of the junction left unmatched. CDR3 in amino acids: CASSPRIRLAGGYNEQFF. The CDR3 DNA follows: TGTGCCAGCAGCCCTAGAATACGACTAGCGGGAGGCTACAATGAGCAGTTCTTC.

This sequence joins TRBV11-3 and TRBJ2-2; 8 bases map to TRBD2. With 4 bases clipped from V and 7 bases from J, the junction kept 5 bases outside the gene matches. CDR1 is SGHNT and CDR2 is YENEEA in the germline V gene. The CDR3 runs to 14 residues. The CDR3 bases are TGTGCCAGCAGCTCCTCTAGCGGGCACGGGGAGCTGTTTTTT. Translation: CASSSSSGHGELFF.

This clone came up once. The chain recombines TRBV3-1 (or the pseudogene TRBV3-2) with TRBJ2-1; 9 positions agree with TRBD1. The ends lost 4 bases at V and 11 bases at J; junction bases unmatched: 6. The CDR3 is made up of 13 amino acids. Germline loops: CDR1 LGHDT, CDR2 YNNKEL (reference sequence). The CDR3 loop is CASSLPNRGQQFF. DNA for the CDR3: TGTGCCAGCAGCCTCCCAAACAGGGGGCAGCAGTTCTTC.

The table lists this clone with a few counts. The J gene is TRBJ2-4, the V gene TRBV5-1, with TRBD2 identical over 10 bases. The germline CDR1 and CDR2 sequences are SGHRS and YFSETQ. The V and J ends lost 0 bases and 1 base, in that order; junction bases with no gene match: 4. This CDR3 is built from 17 residues. Here the CDR3 DNA reads TGCGCCAGCAGCTTGGGGACTAGCGGAGCCGCCAAAAACATTCAGTACTTC. This translates into CASSLGTSGAAKNIQYF.

V is TRBV3-1 (or the pseudogene TRBV3-2) and J is TRBJ2-7, with TRBD2 matching 8 bases. The CDR3 is 14 residues long. Germline loops: CDR1 LGHDT, CDR2 YNNKEL (reference sequence). V trimming: 3 bases; J trimming: 2 bases; junction bases outside the gene matches: 3. The DNA for the CDR3 is TGTGCCAGCAGCCAGACTAGCGTCCCCTACGAGCAGTACTTC. Protein: CASSQTSVPYEQYF.

The rearrangement joins TRBV29-1 to TRBJ1-1; 8 bases line up with TRBD1. V lost 5 bases to trimming and J lost 3 bases; unmatched junction nucleotides: 8. The CDR3 is made up of 14 amino acids. The V gene's germline CDR1 is SQVTM and CDR2 ANQGSEA. CDR3 loop: CSVTQGAAHTEAFF. In DNA, the CDR3 is TGCAGCGTTACGCAGGGGGCAGCGCACACTGAAGCTTTCTTT.

This sequence joins TRBV6-5 and TRBJ2-5, with TRBD2 identical over 7 bases. Germline V gene sequence: CDR1 MNHEY, CDR2 SVGAGI. The CDR3 has 15 residues. The trim removed 0 bases at V and 4 bases at J, leaving 5 bases unmatched. CDR3 bases: TGTGCCAGCAGTTACTCGGCGGGGGTCCGAGAGACCCAGTACTTC. It yields the protein CASSYSAGVRETQYF.

This clone was picked up one time. This chain links TRBV6-6 with TRBJ1-5, with unresolved D. V lost 6 bases and J 3 bases, leaving 15 bases between the germline ends. Germline V gene data show CDR1 as MNHNY and CDR2 as SVGAGI (reference sequence). The CDR3 runs to 15 residues. The CDR3 region is CASSDGPGLNQPQHF. DNA of the CDR3: TGTGCCAGCAGCGATGGCCCAGGCCTCAATCAGCCCCAGCATTTT.